This T cell receptor (beta chain) was profiled in a study of shared clonotypes between healthy human individuals. This clone appeared once. Its cognate antigen is unknown. Germline values: CDR1 SNHLY, CDR2 FYNNEI. Trimming took 3 bases from V and 1 from J, leaving 10 bases between them. This CDR3 region has 14 residues. Study observations and caveats: Memory subsets generally showed smaller estimated richness than naive subsets did. Non-shared clonotypes were found to have lower generation probabilities than the clonotypes that were shared by all four of the sorted-subset donors. Among a handful of donors, about 4.6% of naive CD4 clonotypes were found in common.

Profiled with immunoSEQ multiplex PCR; TCRdb holds only in-frame clones, not every one. The table includes around 2,000,000 clones, 90% to 95% detected once. Sequenced: naive CD4+ T cells sorted from blood. Subset given: CD45RA+ positively selected. The genes are TRBV2 and TRBJ2-7, with D unresolved. The TCR originated in a man between 18 and 29 years old in good health. CDR3 residues: CASSDWRESYEQYF. The CDR3, as DNA: TGTGCCAGCAGTGATTGGCGAGAATCCTACGAGCAGTACTTC. The whole variable domain, filled in from reference TRBV2 and TRBJ2-7, reads EPEVTQTPSHQVTQMGQEVILRCVPISNHLYFYWYRQILGQKVEFLVSFYNNEISEKSEIFDDQFSVERPDGSNFTLKIRSTKLEDSAMYFCASSDWRESYEQYFGPGTRLTVT.